Each of the 21 T cell receptor beta chains below was sequenced from the same sample in a study of shared clonotypes between healthy human individuals. Sequencing was performed with immunoSEQ multiplex PCR; in TCRdb, only in-frame clones are kept and a portion is missing. The sample lists about 690,000 clones, about 90% occurring once. Input material: memory CD8+ T cells from PBMCs. Noted subset: CD45RO+ cells pooled with CCR7-negative TemRA cells. The receptors were gathered from a man in his late teens or twenties in good health. Some clones in this sample may be carry-over from other donors' samples.

This chain links TRBV10-2 with TRBJ2-1, with TRBD1 matching 10 bases. Per the germline V gene, CDR1 is WSHSY and CDR2 is SAAADI. This CDR3 is 14 amino acids long. The V segment lost 8 bases and the J segment 7 bases; nucleotides outside the gene matches: 8. In nucleotides, the CDR3 is TGCGCCAGCCGGGACAGGGGTTTTCTTAATGAGCAGTTCTTC. As protein: CASRDRGFLNEQFF.

As DNA, the CDR3 is TGTGCCAGCAGGTTGTCGGGAGATACGCAGTATTTT. Translation gives CASRLSGDTQYF. This chain uses TRBV7-9 with TRBJ2-3; no reliable D call. The length of the CDR3 is 12 residues. Germline-derived CDR1 and CDR2 are SEHNR and FQNEAQ (reference sequence). V was cut by 6 bases and J by 5 bases, with 9 bases left in between.

V is TRBV11-2 and J is TRBJ1-5; the match to TRBD1 covers 9 bases. The J segment lost 3 bases and the V segment lost 1 base, leaving 13 bases of the junction unmatched. Germline assignment: CDR1 SGHAT and CDR2 FQNNGV. The CDR3 loop spans 19 amino acids. CDR3 sequence reads: CASSLGIFSGTGNNQPQHF. For the CDR3, the DNA is TGTGCCAGCAGCTTAGGAATTTTTTCCGGGACAGGGAACAATCAGCCCCAGCATTTT.

This chain joins TRBV10-3 and TRBJ1-3, with 9 bases that match TRBD1. Germline V lookup: CDR1 ENHRY, CDR2 SYGVKD. This CDR3 has 16 amino acids. Unmatched junction bases numbered 7, after V lost 4 bases and J lost 3 bases. In DNA, the CDR3 is TGTGCCATCAGTGGCGCGACAGGGGGTTTTGGAAACACCATATATTTT. Protein: CAISGATGGFGNTIYF.

This clone was recorded only once. The V and J genes are TRBV19 and TRBJ1-4; D remains ambiguous. Germline V lookup: CDR1 LNHDA, CDR2 SQIVND (reference sequence). Trimming shortened V by 0 bases and J by 8 bases, and 7 bases separated the two germline ends. The CDR3 has 13 residues. Here the CDR3 DNA reads TGTGCCAGTAGTATAGATGGGGAAGAAAAACTGTTTTTT. Amino acid sequence: CASSIDGEEKLFF.

V gene TRBV9 combines with J gene TRBJ2-1; 7 bases line up with TRBD2. Germline V gives CDR1 SGDLS, CDR2 YYNGEE. The CDR3 runs 16 residues. V trimming: 4 bases; J trimming: 6 bases; junction bases outside the gene matches: 13. CDR3 loop: CASSPNPGRASNEQFF. CDR3 DNA: TGTGCCAGCAGCCCAAACCCGGGGAGGGCCTCCAATGAGCAGTTCTTC.

The rearrangement links TRBV13 to TRBJ1-1, with 10 bases fitting TRBD1. This CDR3 comprises 14 residues. Trimming removed 8 bases from V and 7 bases from J; junction bases left unmatched: 10. Germline CDR1 PRHDT, CDR2 FYEKMQ (reference sequence). The CDR3 loop is CASHTGTGAVEAFF. Written as DNA, the CDR3 is TGTGCCAGCCATACCGGGACAGGGGCTGTTGAAGCTTTCTTT. Using reference TRBV13 and TRBJ1-1 for the parts outside the CDR3, the full variable domain is AAGVIQSPRHLIKEKRETATLKCYPIPRHDTVYWYQQGPGQDPQFLISFYEKMQSDKGSIPDRFSAQQFSDYHSELNMSSLELGDSALYFCASHTGTGAVEAFFGQGTRLTVV.

This chain connects TRBV14 to TRBJ2-5; D gene unclear. The V end lost 2 bases, the J end lost 0 bases, and 7 bases lay between the germline ends. CDR3 length: 14 amino acids. Germline V gene lookup returns CDR1 SGHDN and CDR2 FVKESK. The CDR3 sequence: CASSQTAYQETQYF. CDR3 bases: TGTGCCAGCAGCCAAACGGCGTACCAAGAGACCCAGTACTTC.

As DNA, the CDR3 is TGTGCCAGCAGTGAGGGGACAGGGGGCGGAAGTGGCTACACCTTC. Protein sequence: CASSEGTGGGSGYTF. The chain uses TRBV6-1 and TRBJ1-2, with 12 bases lining up with TRBD1. Germline-derived CDR1 and CDR2 are MNHNS and SASEGT. Germline trimming cut 3 bases from V and 7 bases from J; bases unmatched to any gene: 6. The CDR3 is made up of 15 amino acids.

This clone is a singleton in its sample. The chain combines TRBV19 with TRBJ1-2; D is perhaps TRBD1 (5 bases). Trimming pared 5 bases from V and 1 base from J, leaving 11 bases between. This CDR3 comprises 14 residues. Germline CDR1 LNHDA, CDR2 SQIVND (reference sequence). The CDR3 sequence is CASSPDRLNYGYTF. The DNA of the CDR3 is TGTGCCAGTAGTCCCGACAGACTTAACTATGGCTACACCTTC.

The V gene is TRBV7-3, the J gene TRBJ2-7, with D possibly matching TRBD1 (5 bases). V lost 5 bases and J lost 2, with 16 bases in between. Germline V CDR1 and CDR2: SGHTA, FQGTGA. The CDR3 sequence is 15 residues long. In DNA, the CDR3 is TGTGCCAGCAGCAAAAGGGGTGACTCAACCTACGAGCAGTACTTC. Encoded protein: CASSKRGDSTYEQYF.

The chain links TRBV5-6 to TRBJ2-3; TRBD1 agrees at 12 bases. CDR1 is SGHDT, CDR2 YYEEEE, per germline. CDR3 length: 17 residues. The V and J ends lost 2 bases and 6 bases, in that order; junction bases with no gene match: 10. The CDR3 DNA reads TGTGCCAGCAGCTTCTATCGGGACAGGGGGCATTGGGATACGCAGTATTTT. Translating gives CASSFYRDRGHWDTQYF.

The chain links TRBV27 to TRBJ2-3; D not certain. CDR1 and CDR2 from the germline V gene are MNHEY and SMNVEV (reference sequence). The CDR3 loop spans 11 amino acids. V dropped 5 bases and J dropped 3 bases, with 3 bases sitting between them. CDR3 sequence reads: CASSTTDTQYF. The CDR3 DNA is TGTGCCAGCAGTACTACAGATACGCAGTATTTT.

The gene calls are TRBV2 and TRBJ2-7, with D hard to call. The CDR3 is made up of 15 amino acids. The ends were cut back, 2 bases at V and 2 bases at J, with 13 bases in the middle. The germline CDR1 and CDR2 sequences are SNHLY and FYNNEI. DNA of the CDR3: TGTGCCAGCAGTGAAAGGGTCCTAGGTCCCTACGAGCAGTACTTC. Translating gives CASSERVLGPYEQYF.

The chain carries TRBV7-3 and TRBJ2-5; D unclear. Germline CDR1 reads SGHTA; CDR2 reads FQGTGA. Trimming took 2 bases from V and 0 from J, leaving 4 bases between them. This CDR3 region has 13 residues. Written as DNA, the CDR3 is TGTGCCAGCAGCTTATCCAACCAAGAGACCCAGTACTTC. This gives the protein CASSLSNQETQYF.

This chain joins TRBV6-1 and TRBJ2-1, with 8 bases identical to TRBD2. V shed 4 bases, J shed 0 bases, and the junction held 5 bases outside the gene matches. This CDR3 contains 16 residues. Germline V CDR1 and CDR2: MNHNS, SASEGT. CDR3 region: CASSGRAGDSYNEQFF. The CDR3 DNA reads as TGTGCCAGCAGTGGTAGAGCGGGAGACTCCTACAATGAGCAGTTCTTC.

The rearrangement uses TRBV7-3 and TRBJ2-2, with D perhaps matching TRBD2 (6 bases). The CDR3 is made up of 15 amino acids. Germline V gene data show CDR1 as SGHTA and CDR2 as FQGTGA. Trimming cost V 5 bases and J 1 base, with 11 bases left between them. CDR3 coding DNA: TGTGCCAGCAGCCGCGGGGAAGGGAACACCGGGGAGCTGTTTTTT. The encoded protein is CASSRGEGNTGELFF.

This chain joins TRBV28 and TRBJ2-7; D is undetermined. Trimming left V 6 bases short and J 7 bases short, with 13 bases between. Germline values: CDR1 MDHEN, CDR2 SYDVKM. This CDR3 comprises 12 residues. CDR3 sequence (DNA): TGTGCCAGCAGCCCAAGGCTAGGAGAGCAGTACTTC. Translating it yields CASSPRLGEQYF.

A remark on this clone: One end of the junction is discordant with germline, which a read error may explain. J is TRBJ2-1 and V is TRBV25-1; no clear D. CDR1 and CDR2 from the germline V gene are MGHDK and SYGVNS. This CDR3 region has 14 residues. The CDR3 reads CASSEVGFYYEQFF. CDR3 coding DNA: TGTGCCAGCAGTGAAGTGGGTTTCTACTATGAGCAGTTCTTC. The entire variable domain, with the rest obtained from reference TRBV25-1 and TRBJ2-1, is as follows: EADIYQTPRYLVIGTGKKITLECSQTMGHDKMYWYQQDPGMELHLIHYSYGVNSTEKGDLSSESTVSRIRTEHFPLTLESARPSHTSQYLCASSEVGFYYEQFFGPGTRLTVL.

The CDR3 DNA reads as TGTGCCAGCAGTGAAGCGCTCGGACAGGGGGCGTGGTACGAGCAGTACTTC. It is translated as CASSEALGQGAWYEQYF. The chain is built from TRBV6-1 and TRBJ2-7; 11 bases match TRBD1. Germline values: CDR1 MNHNS, CDR2 SASEGT. The CDR3 consists of 17 residues. The junction had 8 bases not matched to a gene; V was cut back by 0 bases and J by 4 bases.

The rearrangement uses TRBV6-1 and TRBJ1-1; no clear D. CDR3 length: 15 residues. Germline V gives CDR1 MNHNS, CDR2 SASEGT. Trimming stripped 7 bases from V and 0 bases from J, with 15 bases between. CDR3 sequence reads: CASKKGNGMNTEAFF. CDR3 nucleotide sequence: TGTGCCAGCAAGAAAGGGAACGGTATGAACACTGAAGCTTTCTTT.